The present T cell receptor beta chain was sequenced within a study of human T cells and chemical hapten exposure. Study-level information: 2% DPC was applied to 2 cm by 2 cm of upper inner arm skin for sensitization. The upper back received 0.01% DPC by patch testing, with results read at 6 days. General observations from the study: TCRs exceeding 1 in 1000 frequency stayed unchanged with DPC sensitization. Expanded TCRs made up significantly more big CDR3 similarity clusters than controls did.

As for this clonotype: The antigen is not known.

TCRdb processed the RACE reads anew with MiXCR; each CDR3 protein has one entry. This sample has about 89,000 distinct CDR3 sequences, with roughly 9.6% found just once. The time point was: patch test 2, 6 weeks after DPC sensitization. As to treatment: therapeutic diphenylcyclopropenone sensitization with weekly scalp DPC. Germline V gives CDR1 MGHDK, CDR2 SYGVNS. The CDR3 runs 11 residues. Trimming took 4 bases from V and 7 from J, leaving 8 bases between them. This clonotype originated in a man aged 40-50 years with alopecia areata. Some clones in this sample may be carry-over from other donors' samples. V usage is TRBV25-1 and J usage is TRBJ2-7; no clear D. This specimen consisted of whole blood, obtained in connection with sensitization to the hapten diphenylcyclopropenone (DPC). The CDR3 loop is CASSGLGEQYF. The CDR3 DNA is TGTGCCAGCAGTGGCCTTGGAGAGCAGTACTTC.